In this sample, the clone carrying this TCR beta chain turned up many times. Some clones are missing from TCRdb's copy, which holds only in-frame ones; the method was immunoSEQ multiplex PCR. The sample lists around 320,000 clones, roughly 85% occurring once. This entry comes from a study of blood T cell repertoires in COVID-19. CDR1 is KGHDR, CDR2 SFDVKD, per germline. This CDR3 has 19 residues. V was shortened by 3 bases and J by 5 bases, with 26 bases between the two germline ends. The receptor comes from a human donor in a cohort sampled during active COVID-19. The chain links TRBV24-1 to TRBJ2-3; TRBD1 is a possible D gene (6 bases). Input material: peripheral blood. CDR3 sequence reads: CATSDPRYRDTHSRDTQYF. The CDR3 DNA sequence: TGTGCCACCAGTGATCCCCGATACCGGGACACACATTCAAGAGATACGCAGTATTTT.